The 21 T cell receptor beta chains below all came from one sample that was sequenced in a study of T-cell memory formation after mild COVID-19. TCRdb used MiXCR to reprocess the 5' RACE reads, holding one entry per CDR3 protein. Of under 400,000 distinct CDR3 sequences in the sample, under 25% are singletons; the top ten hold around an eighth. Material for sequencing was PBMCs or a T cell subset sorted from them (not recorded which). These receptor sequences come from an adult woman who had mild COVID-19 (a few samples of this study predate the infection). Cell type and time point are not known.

The CDR3 loop is CASSLTTGLGTEAFF. CDR3 sequence (DNA): TGTGCCAGCAGTTTAACGACAGGGTTGGGCACTGAAGCTTTCTTT. The J gene is TRBJ1-1, the V gene TRBV27; 7 bases align to TRBD1. Germline trimming cut 2 bases from V and 4 bases from J; bases unmatched to any gene: 7. This CDR3 is 15 amino acids long. Germline values: CDR1 MNHEY, CDR2 SMNVEV (reference sequence).

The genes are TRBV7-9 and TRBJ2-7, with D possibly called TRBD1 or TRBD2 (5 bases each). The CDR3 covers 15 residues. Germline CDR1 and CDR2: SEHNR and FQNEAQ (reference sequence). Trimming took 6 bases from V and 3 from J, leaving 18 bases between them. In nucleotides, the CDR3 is TGTGCCAGCAGAAACGGGGCAGACCAACTCTACGAGCAGTACTTC. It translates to CASRNGADQLYEQYF.

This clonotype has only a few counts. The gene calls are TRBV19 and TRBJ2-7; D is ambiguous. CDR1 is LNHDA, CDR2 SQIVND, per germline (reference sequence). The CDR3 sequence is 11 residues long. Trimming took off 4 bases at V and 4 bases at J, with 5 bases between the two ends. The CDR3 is CASSNGYEQYF. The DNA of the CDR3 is TGTGCCAGTAGTAACGGGTACGAGCAGTACTTC. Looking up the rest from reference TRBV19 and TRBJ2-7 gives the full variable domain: DGGITQSPKYLFRKEGQNVTLSCEQNLNHDAMYWYRQDPGQGLRLIYYSQIVNDFQKGDIAEGYSVSREKKESFPLTVTSAQKNPTAFYLCASSNGYEQYFGPGTRLTVT.

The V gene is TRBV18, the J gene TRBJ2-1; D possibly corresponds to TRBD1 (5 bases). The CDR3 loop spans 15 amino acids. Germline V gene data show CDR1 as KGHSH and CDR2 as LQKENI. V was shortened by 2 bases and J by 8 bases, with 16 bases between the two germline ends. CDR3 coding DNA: TGTGCCAGCTCACCAAGTAAGGGGATGGACCATGAGCAGTTCTTC. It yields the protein CASSPSKGMDHEQFF.

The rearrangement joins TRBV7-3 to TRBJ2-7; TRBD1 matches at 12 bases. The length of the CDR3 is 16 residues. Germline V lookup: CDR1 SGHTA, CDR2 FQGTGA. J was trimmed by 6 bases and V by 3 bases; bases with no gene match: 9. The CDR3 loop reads CASSFYAGQGAGEQYF. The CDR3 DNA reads TGTGCCAGCAGCTTCTACGCGGGACAGGGGGCTGGCGAGCAGTACTTC.

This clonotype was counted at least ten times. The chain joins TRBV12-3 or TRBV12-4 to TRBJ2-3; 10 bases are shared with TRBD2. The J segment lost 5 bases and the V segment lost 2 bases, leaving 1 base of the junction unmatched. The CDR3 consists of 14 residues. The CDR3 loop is CASSLRTSGDTQYF. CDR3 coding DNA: TGTGCCAGCAGTTTACGGACTAGCGGAGATACGCAGTATTTT.

The CDR3 here is CASRIPRGTEAFF. DNA for the CDR3: TGTGCCAGCAGAATACCACGCGGCACTGAAGCTTTCTTT. The chain couples TRBV6-5 to TRBJ1-1; no reliable D call. From germline, CDR1 is MNHEY and CDR2 SVGAGI. V was cut by 6 bases and J by 4 bases, with 12 bases left in between. This CDR3 comprises 13 residues.

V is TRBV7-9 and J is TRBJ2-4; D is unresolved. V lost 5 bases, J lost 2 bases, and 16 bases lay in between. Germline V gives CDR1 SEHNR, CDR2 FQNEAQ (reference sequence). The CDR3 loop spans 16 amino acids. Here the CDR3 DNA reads TGTGCCAGCAGCGACGAAGGAGCTCTGTCCAAAAACATTCAGTACTTC. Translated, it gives CASSDEGALSKNIQYF.

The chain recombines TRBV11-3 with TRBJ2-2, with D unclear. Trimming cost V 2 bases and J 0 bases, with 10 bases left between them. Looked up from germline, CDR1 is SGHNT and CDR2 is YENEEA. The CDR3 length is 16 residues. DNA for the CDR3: TGTGCCAGCAGCTTATTCCGACCACCGAACACCGGGGAGCTGTTTTTT. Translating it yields CASSLFRPPNTGELFF. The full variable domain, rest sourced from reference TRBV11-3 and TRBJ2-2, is EAGVVQSPRYKIIEKKQPVAFWCNPISGHNTLYWYLQNLGQGPELLIRYENEEAVDDSQLPKDRFSAERLKGVDSTLKIQPAELGDSAVYLCASSLFRPPNTGELFFGEGSRLTVL.

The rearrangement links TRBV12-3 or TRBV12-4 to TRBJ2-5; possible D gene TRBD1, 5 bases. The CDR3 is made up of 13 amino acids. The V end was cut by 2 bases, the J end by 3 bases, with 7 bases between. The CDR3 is CASSLSREETQYF. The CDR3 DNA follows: TGTGCCAGCAGTTTAAGCAGGGAAGAGACCCAGTACTTC.

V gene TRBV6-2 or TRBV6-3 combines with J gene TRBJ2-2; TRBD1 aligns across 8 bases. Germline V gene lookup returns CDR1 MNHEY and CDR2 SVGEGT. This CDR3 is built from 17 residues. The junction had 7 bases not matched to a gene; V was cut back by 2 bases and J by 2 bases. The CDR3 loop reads CASSYPTGAHNTGELFF. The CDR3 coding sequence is TGTGCCAGCAGTTACCCGACAGGGGCTCACAACACCGGGGAGCTGTTTTTT.

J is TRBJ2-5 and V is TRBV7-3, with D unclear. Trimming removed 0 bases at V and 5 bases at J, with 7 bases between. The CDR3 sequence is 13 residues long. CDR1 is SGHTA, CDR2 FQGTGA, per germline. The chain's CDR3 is CASSLTVLETQYF. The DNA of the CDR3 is TGTGCCAGCAGCTTAACCGTTTTGGAGACCCAGTACTTC. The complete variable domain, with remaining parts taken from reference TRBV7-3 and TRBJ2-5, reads GAGVSQTPSNKVTEKGKYVELRCDPISGHTALYWYRQSLGQGPEFLIYFQGTGAADDSGLPNDRFFAVRPEGSVSTLKIQRTERGDSAVYLCASSLTVLETQYFGPGTRLLVL.

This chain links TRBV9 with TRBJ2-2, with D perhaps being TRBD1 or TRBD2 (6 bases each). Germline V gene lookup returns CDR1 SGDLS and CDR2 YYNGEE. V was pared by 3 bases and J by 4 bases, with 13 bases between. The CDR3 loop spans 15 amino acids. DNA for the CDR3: TGTGCCAGCAGCGAGGGGGGCAGCCGCACCGGGGAGCTGTTTTTT. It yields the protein CASSEGGSRTGELFF.

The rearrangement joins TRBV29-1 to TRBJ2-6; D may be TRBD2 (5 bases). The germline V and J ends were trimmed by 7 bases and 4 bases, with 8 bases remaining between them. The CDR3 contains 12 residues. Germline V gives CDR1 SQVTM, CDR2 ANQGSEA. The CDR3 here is CSGGEGANVLTF. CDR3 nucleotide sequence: TGCAGCGGGGGAGAGGGGGCCAACGTCCTGACTTTC.

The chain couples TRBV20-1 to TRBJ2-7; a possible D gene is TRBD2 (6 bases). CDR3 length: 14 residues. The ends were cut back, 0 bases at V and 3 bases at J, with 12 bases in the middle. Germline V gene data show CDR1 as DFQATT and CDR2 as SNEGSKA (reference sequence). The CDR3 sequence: CSARDHRGVYEQYF. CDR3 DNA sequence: TGCAGTGCTAGAGATCATCGCGGGGTCTACGAGCAGTACTTC.

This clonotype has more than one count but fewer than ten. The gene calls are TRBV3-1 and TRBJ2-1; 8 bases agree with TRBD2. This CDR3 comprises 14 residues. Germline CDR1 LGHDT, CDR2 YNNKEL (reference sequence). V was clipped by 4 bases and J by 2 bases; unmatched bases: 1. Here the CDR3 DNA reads TGTGCCAGCAGCCGAGCGGGGGCCTACAATGAGCAGTTCTTC. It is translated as CASSRAGAYNEQFF.

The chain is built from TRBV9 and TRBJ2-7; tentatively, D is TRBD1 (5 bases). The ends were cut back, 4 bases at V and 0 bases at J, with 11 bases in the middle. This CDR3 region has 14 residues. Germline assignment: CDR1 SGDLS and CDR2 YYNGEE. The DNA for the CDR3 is TGTGCCAGCAGCACGGACATTAACTCCTACGAGCAGTACTTC. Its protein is CASSTDINSYEQYF.

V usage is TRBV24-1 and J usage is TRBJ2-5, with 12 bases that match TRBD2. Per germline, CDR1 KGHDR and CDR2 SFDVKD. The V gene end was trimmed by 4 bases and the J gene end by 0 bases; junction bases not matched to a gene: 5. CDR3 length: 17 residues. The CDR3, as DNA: TGTGCCACCAGTGAGGGACTAGCGGGCGGGTACCAAGAGACCCAGTACTTC. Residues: CATSEGLAGGYQETQYF.

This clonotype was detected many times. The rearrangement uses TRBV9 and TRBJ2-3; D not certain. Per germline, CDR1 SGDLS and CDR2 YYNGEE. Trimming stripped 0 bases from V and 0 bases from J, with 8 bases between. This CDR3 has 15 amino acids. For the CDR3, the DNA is TGTGCCAGCAGCGTAGAATTAAGGAGCACAGATACGCAGTATTTT. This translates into CASSVELRSTDTQYF.

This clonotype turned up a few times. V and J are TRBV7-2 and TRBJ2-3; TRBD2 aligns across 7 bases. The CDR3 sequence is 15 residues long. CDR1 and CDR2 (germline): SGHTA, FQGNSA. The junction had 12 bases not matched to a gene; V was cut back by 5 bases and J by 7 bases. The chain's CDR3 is CASSPLGRGSNTQYF. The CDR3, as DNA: TGTGCCAGCAGCCCCCTGGGGCGGGGGTCGAATACGCAGTATTTT.

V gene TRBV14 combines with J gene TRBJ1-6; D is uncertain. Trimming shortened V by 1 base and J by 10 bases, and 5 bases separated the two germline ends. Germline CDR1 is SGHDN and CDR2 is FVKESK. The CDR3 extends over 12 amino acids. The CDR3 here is CASSQVRSPLHF. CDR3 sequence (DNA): TGTGCCAGCAGCCAAGTAAGGTCACCCCTCCACTTT.